This T cell receptor beta chain was sequenced during a study of T cell responses to AZD1222 COVID-19 vaccine. In the study overall: Pooled samples include second doses given at about 4 or 12 weeks.

Study outcomes and limitations: Unmutated regions of variants are reportedly targeted by nearly half of spike-specific TCRs. White British donors predominated, females outnumbered males, and clonal diversity was possibly underestimated. Samples come after the peak T cell response, not at day 14.

V lost 0 bases, J lost 0 bases, and 6 bases lay in between. Germline CDR1 reads SGDLS; CDR2 reads YYNGEE. The CDR3 length is 14 residues. Here immunoSEQ multiplex PCR was the method, and the copy in TCRdb shows in-frame clones only, minus some. The sample has around 180,000 clones, around 88% seen once; the top ten hold 0.45% to 0.55%. Turning to this clone: Its antigen is undetermined. The sample carries other DNA sequences with the same CDR3.

The chain uses TRBV9 and TRBJ1-1; no clear D. The material sequenced was peripheral blood, taken on day 0 of AZD1222 vaccination. This TCR was recovered from an adult in good health. The chain's CDR3 is CASSVVGMNTEAFF. CDR3 nucleotide sequence: TGTGCCAGCAGCGTAGTTGGAATGAACACTGAAGCTTTCTTT.